The source of this TCR beta chain is a study of CD8 T cells in Susac syndrome. This CDR3 is 13 amino acids long. Trimming removed 5 bases from V and 3 bases from J, with 11 bases in between. Germline loops: CDR1 MDHEN, CDR2 SYDVKM. It was with random hexamers that roughly 0.45 to 1 ug RNA was reverse transcribed. Amplification of the TCR beta CDR3 was carried out by immunoSEQ multiplex PCR, which spanned a total of 54 Vbeta and 13 Jbeta segments. TCRdb recomputed calls from the immunoSEQ multiplex PCR reads with MiXCR, one row per CDR3 protein. The sample yields fewer than 200,000 distinct CDR3 sequences, roughly 95% seen once. The authors carried out high-throughput sequencing of TCR beta. They applied it to CD8+ and CD4+ T cells obtained from blood. The individuals used as controls were healthy donors who had been matched for both age and sex. Negative isolation yielded CD8+ and CD4+ T cells; FACS enriched TEMRA cells.

The source material was CD4+ T cells from PBMCs. This clonotype was obtained from a human donor in good health. V is TRBV28 and J is TRBJ2-7; D may be TRBD1 or TRBD2 (5 bases each). This CDR3 is CASSPGGHYEQYF. The CDR3 DNA is TGTGCCAGCAGTCCTGGGGGTCACTACGAGCAGTACTTC.